This T cell receptor beta chain was obtained from a study of T cell responses to AZD1222 COVID-19 vaccine. Whole-study results and caveats: Clonal diversity was possibly underestimated; the donors were predominantly white British and more often female. Of the AZD1222 recipients, only 5 to 7 were seropositive at baseline. There were repertoire samples only from the period after the peak T cell response. With dominance at 160-218 and 743-854, vaccine-associated CD4 TCRs spanned spike.

Clones were sequenced by immunoSEQ multiplex PCR, and TCRdb holds only the in-frame ones, with some missing. The sample consists of fewer than 85,000 clones, roughly nine tenths of them appearing once. CDR3 length: 15 amino acids. The trim removed 4 bases at V and 5 bases at J, leaving 8 bases unmatched. Germline-derived CDR1 and CDR2 are SNHLY and FYNNEI. Of note for this clone: Its antigen is still unknown.

The starting material was peripheral blood, obtained on day 0 of AZD1222 vaccination. This TCR was sampled from an adult in good health. The genes are TRBV2 and TRBJ1-5; 7 bases match TRBD1. CDR3 nucleotide sequence: TGTGCCAGCAGTGCCCTCATAGGGGGCGATCAGCCCCAGCATTTT. As protein: CASSALIGGDQPQHF.